These 26 T cell receptor beta chains were sequenced from one sample in a study of graft-versus-host responses after intestinal transplantation. No antigen has been identified for these receptors. Assay used: immunoSEQ multiplex PCR; TCRdb lists only in-frame clones, some missing. Of over 100,000 clones listed, approximately 92% are singletons. The sample was unstimulated CD4+ T cells sorted from spleen or lymph node cells, taken before intestinal transplant. The receptors were sampled from a human donor who received an intestinal transplant.

The chain employs TRBV6-5 and TRBJ1-5; D is unresolved. Germline loops: CDR1 MNHEY, CDR2 SVGAGI. V shed 5 bases and J shed 0 bases, with 11 bases lying between them. The CDR3 runs to 15 residues. As DNA, the CDR3 is TGTGCCAGCAGTGCTGAGTATCATAGCAATCAGCCCCAGCATTTT. Translated, it gives CASSAEYHSNQPQHF.

The CDR3 DNA follows: TGTGCGAGCCGAGGCAGCAATCAGCCCCAGCATTTT. This codes for CASRGSNQPQHF. The chain carries TRBV6-6 and TRBJ1-5; D gene uncertain. The CDR3 consists of 12 residues. Per germline, CDR1 MNHNY and CDR2 SVGAGI (reference sequence).

This clone was found once. V is TRBV6-5 and J is TRBJ1-2; the D is unclear. V lost 6 bases and J lost 3, with 8 bases in between. Germline V CDR1 and CDR2: MNHEY, SVGAGI. The CDR3 has 12 amino acids. DNA of the CDR3: TGTGCCAGCAGATGGGATCACTATGGCTACACCTTC. Translating it yields CASRWDHYGYTF.

The chain joins TRBV27 to TRBJ2-2, with 7 nucleotides matching TRBD2. This CDR3 spans 14 amino acids. The germline V gene encodes CDR1 MNHEY and CDR2 SMNVEV (reference sequence). V lost 8 bases and J lost 6; bases outside the gene matches: 9. The CDR3 spells CASPKVGGSGELFF. CDR3 sequence (DNA): TGTGCCAGCCCCAAGGTGGGGGGGTCCGGGGAGCTGTTTTTT.

The chain recombines TRBV25-1 with TRBJ2-2; unclear D gene. Germline values: CDR1 MGHDK, CDR2 SYGVNS. CDR3 size: 14 residues. Trimming shortened V by 5 bases and J by 3 bases, and 10 bases separated the two germline ends. In nucleotides, the CDR3 is TGTGCCAGCAGTATTAACAGCCACACCGGGGAGCTGTTTTTT. Translating it yields CASSINSHTGELFF.

This chain uses TRBV27 with TRBJ2-3; D remains ambiguous. The germline V gene encodes CDR1 MNHEY and CDR2 SMNVEV (reference sequence). The CDR3 spans 15 residues. V was trimmed by 8 bases and J by 3 bases, leaving 18 bases between them. Written as DNA, the CDR3 is TGTGCCAGCGCACGCGGACGTCTAAAAACAGATACGCAGTATTTT. Its protein is CASARGRLKTDTQYF.

V and J are TRBV27 and TRBJ2-1; 9 bases line up with TRBD2. Germline lookup yields CDR1 MNHEY and CDR2 SMNVEV (reference sequence). With V trimmed by 6 bases and J by 8 bases, 11 bases remained unmatched. The CDR3 has 15 residues. The DNA for the CDR3 is TGTGCCAGCAGAGGGGTTAGCGGGAGAATCGATGAGCAGTTCTTC. Translated, it gives CASRGVSGRIDEQFF.

The chain has TRBV19 and TRBJ2-6, with D possibly being TRBD2 (6 bases). V gave up 7 bases and J gave up 4 bases, with 14 bases separating them. Germline V gene sequence: CDR1 LNHDA, CDR2 SQIVND (reference sequence). The CDR3 is 15 residues long. The CDR3 sequence: CASMRGSAGANVLTF. DNA of the CDR3: TGTGCCAGTATGCGGGGATCGGCCGGGGCCAACGTCCTGACTTTC.

The V call is TRBV19, the J call TRBJ2-1; 9 nucleotides line up with TRBD2. Trimming at V came to 7 bases and at J to 4 bases, leaving 8 bases not matched to a gene. Germline V CDR1 and CDR2: LNHDA, SQIVND (reference sequence). The CDR3 totals 15 residues. CDR3 sequence: CASNAFSGGYNEQFF. In DNA, the CDR3 is TGTGCCAGTAATGCTTTTAGCGGGGGTTACAATGAGCAGTTCTTC.

This chain connects TRBV11-2 to TRBJ2-5; D possibly corresponds to TRBD1 (6 bases). This CDR3 has 13 amino acids. From germline, CDR1 is SGHAT and CDR2 FQNNGV. V was trimmed by 5 bases and J by 9 bases, leaving 16 bases between them. The CDR3 reads CASSIRPSGAQYF. In DNA, the CDR3 is TGTGCCAGCAGCATAAGACCCTCAGGGGCCCAGTACTTC.

This clone was detected only a few times. The rearrangement links TRBV5-1 to TRBJ2-7; unclear D gene. This CDR3 spans 15 amino acids. V lost 1 base, J lost 0 bases, and 11 bases lay in between. Looked up from germline, CDR1 is SGHRS and CDR2 is YFSETQ. CDR3: CASSLNSFSSYEQYF. Written as DNA, the CDR3 is TGCGCCAGCAGCTTGAATTCCTTTAGCTCCTACGAGCAGTACTTC.

The genes are TRBV5-1 and TRBJ1-1, with D perhaps matching TRBD1 (5 bases). The CDR3 consists of 15 residues. Trimming cost V 4 bases and J 0 bases, with 13 bases left between them. Germline lookup yields CDR1 SGHRS and CDR2 YFSETQ. CDR3 sequence reads: CASSRLQGLNTEAFF. In DNA, the CDR3 is TGCGCCAGCAGCAGACTTCAGGGCCTGAACACTGAAGCTTTCTTT.

Regarding this clone: The junction does not match germline at one end; this may be a read error. This chain joins TRBV6-8 and TRBJ1-5; no clear D gene. The germline gives CDR1 MNHGY, CDR2 SAAAGT. There are 13 residues in the CDR3. This CDR3 is CASRYCVNQPQHF. The DNA of the CDR3 is TGTGCCAGCAGGTACTGTGTCAATCAGCCCCAGCATTTT.

The CDR3 DNA follows: TGTGCCAGCAGCGTAGATCCGGGACAGGGGGTAGAGACCCAGTACTTC. Amino acids: CASSVDPGQGVETQYF. This chain connects TRBV9 to TRBJ2-5; 11 positions agree with TRBD1. This CDR3 spans 16 amino acids. Unmatched junction bases numbered 5, after V lost 0 bases and J lost 4 bases. Germline V CDR1 and CDR2: SGDLS, YYNGEE.

The chain links TRBV5-4 to TRBJ1-1; TRBD1 matches 9 bases. V lost 2 bases to trimming and J lost 4 bases; unmatched junction nucleotides: 9. The CDR3 is made up of 16 amino acids. Per the germline V gene, CDR1 is SGHNT and CDR2 is YYREEE (reference sequence). CDR3 loop: CASSLALQGAPTEAFF. For the CDR3, the DNA is TGTGCCAGCAGCTTAGCCCTACAGGGGGCGCCCACTGAAGCTTTCTTT.

In this sample, this clone turned up once. The rearrangement links TRBV18 to TRBJ2-3; TRBD1 aligns across 8 bases. This CDR3 is 17 amino acids long. V lost 4 bases, J lost 1 base, and 10 bases stayed unmatched. Germline V gene lookup returns CDR1 KGHSH and CDR2 LQKENI. The CDR3 loop is CASSLKQGARGTDTQYF. CDR3 coding DNA: TGTGCCAGCTCACTAAAGCAGGGGGCGAGAGGCACAGATACGCAGTATTTT.

This rearrangement joins TRBV19 to TRBJ2-3; 7 bases align to TRBD1. The CDR3 consists of 15 residues. Per germline, CDR1 LNHDA and CDR2 SQIVND (reference sequence). The V segment lost 4 bases and the J segment 2 bases; nucleotides outside the gene matches: 6. The CDR3 sequence: CASSTRDSNTDTQYF. Written as DNA, the CDR3 is TGTGCCAGTAGTACCCGGGACAGTAACACAGATACGCAGTATTTT.

This chain links TRBV9 with TRBJ2-5, with a tentative D call TRBD1 (5 bases). V lost 1 base and J lost 3, with 13 bases in between. Germline-derived CDR1 and CDR2 are SGDLS and YYNGEE. CDR3 size: 15 residues. The CDR3 protein is CASSVQGTVKETQYF. CDR3 nucleotides: TGTGCCAGCAGCGTACAGGGAACAGTCAAAGAGACCCAGTACTTC. Using reference TRBV9 and TRBJ2-5 for the parts outside the CDR3, the full variable domain is DSGVTQTPKHLITATGQRVTLRCSPRSGDLSVYWYQQSLDQGLQFLIQYYNGEERAKGNILERFSAQQFPDLHSELNLSSLELGDSALYFCASSVQGTVKETQYFGPGTRLLVL.

The chain joins TRBV30 to TRBJ1-2, with D perhaps TRBD1 (5 bases). V lost 7 bases to trimming and J lost 2 bases, with 8 bases between them. CDR1 is GTSNPN and CDR2 is SVGIG in the germline V gene (reference sequence). The CDR3 covers 11 residues. The CDR3 DNA is TGTGCCTTCGACAGAAACTATGGCTACACCTTC. Translation gives CAFDRNYGYTF.

The chain employs TRBV5-7 and TRBJ1-5; D possibly corresponds to TRBD1 (5 bases). TRBV5-7 is an open reading frame whose function is uncertain. The CDR3 runs 16 residues. V was pared by 0 bases and J by 2 bases, with 12 bases between. CDR3 loop: CASSLDTREGNQPQHF. For the CDR3, the DNA is TGTGCCAGCAGCTTGGATACCAGGGAGGGCAATCAGCCCCAGCATTTT.

This sequence joins TRBV28 and TRBJ1-2; 10 positions match TRBD1. This CDR3 has 18 amino acids. V was clipped by 0 bases and J by 3 bases; unmatched bases: 10. Germline CDR1 MDHEN, CDR2 SYDVKM. As DNA, the CDR3 is TGTGCCAGCAGTTTATGGGGCCCCGGGACAGGGGTCGACTATGGCTACACCTTC. This codes for CASSLWGPGTGVDYGYTF.

This clone was recorded once. The V gene is TRBV18, the J gene TRBJ2-5; D not certain. Germline V lookup: CDR1 KGHSH, CDR2 LQKENI. The germline V and J ends were trimmed by 3 bases and 5 bases, with 7 bases remaining between them. The CDR3 covers 12 residues. CDR3 region: CASSPVGETQYF. The CDR3 nucleotides read TGTGCCAGCTCACCGGTGGGGGAGACCCAGTACTTC.

V gene TRBV9 combines with J gene TRBJ2-2; 8 bases are a match to TRBD2. There are 14 residues in the CDR3. V shed 0 bases, J shed 5 bases, and the junction held 0 bases outside the gene matches. The germline CDR1 and CDR2 sequences are SGDLS and YYNGEE. Here the CDR3 reads CASSVGLATGELFF. CDR3 sequence (DNA): TGTGCCAGCAGCGTAGGACTAGCGACCGGGGAGCTGTTTTTT.

The chain joins TRBV11-3 to TRBJ1-1, with 7 bases aligning to TRBD1. CDR1 and CDR2 from the germline V gene are SGHNT and YENEEA. The CDR3 is 14 residues long. J was trimmed by 1 base and V by 6 bases; bases with no gene match: 5. CDR3 bases: TGTGCCAGCAGTTCACAGGGGAGGAACACTGAAGCTTTCTTT. Residues: CASSSQGRNTEAFF.

The CDR3 region is CASSHRRDTQYF. For the CDR3, the DNA is TGTGCCAGCAGCCACCGGCGGGATACGCAGTATTTT. The rearrangement uses TRBV6-5 and TRBJ2-3; unclear D gene. Germline V gene data show CDR1 as MNHEY and CDR2 as SVGAGI. The ends were cut back, 6 bases at V and 6 bases at J, with 10 bases in the middle. The CDR3 covers 12 residues.

The chain links TRBV2 to TRBJ2-2, with a possible D match to TRBD1 (6 bases). CDR3 length equals 14 residues. V was clipped by 6 bases and J by 6 bases, with 14 bases between them. The germline V gene has CDR1 SNHLY and CDR2 FYNNEI. CDR3 sequence: CASSSTGPAGELFF. CDR3 nucleotide sequence: TGTGCCAGCAGCTCAACAGGGCCGGCCGGGGAGCTGTTTTTT.